The following is a TCR beta chain sequence with its context. Patients received nivolumab 3 mg/kg at weeks 1, 4, 7, 10, then fortnightly to week 26. The CDR3 consists of 11 residues. Trimming took 5 bases from V and 5 from J; bases not matched to a gene: 1. Germline values: CDR1 SQVTM, CDR2 ANQGSEA. The data belong to a study of ipilimumab plus nivolumab after autologous stem cell transplantation. Whole-study context: Typical patient got a few ipilimumab doses and about eight nivolumab doses (median).

Method: immunoSEQ multiplex PCR; TCRdb's copy keeps in-frame clones and lacks some. The sample includes some 17,000 clones, around four fifths of them seen just once. The chain recombines TRBV29-1 with TRBJ2-7; TRBD2 matches 9 bases. This TCR derives from a male donor with diffuse large B-cell lymphoma. The source was PBMCs, collected in a trial of ipilimumab plus nivolumab as post-transplant consolidation. The DNA of the CDR3 is TGCAGCGTTAAGCGGGGGGACGAGCAGTACTTC. The encoded protein is CSVKRGDEQYF.